This T cell receptor (beta chain) was recovered during a study of OX40 agonist ivuxolimab in advanced cancers. Sampling times: baseline, cycle 4 day 1, cycle 7 day 1. V was cut by 6 bases and J by 9 bases, with 12 bases left in between. The CDR3 totals 12 residues. Germline CDR1 and CDR2: SGHNT and YENEEA. Libraries were prepared by immunoSEQ multiplex PCR; TCRdb keeps only in-frame clonotypes and omits some of them. The table shows 80,000 to 100,000 clones, with about 86% occurring only once. Here the sequenced sample was CD4+ or CD8+ T cells sorted from blood, taken in a trial of the OX40 agonist ivuxolimab. This clonotype was sampled from an adult with an advanced solid tumor such as melanoma, head and neck, liver or kidney cancer. The V and J genes are TRBV11-3 and TRBJ1-3, with D hard to call. The CDR3 nucleotides are TGTGCCAGCAGTCCCCCTGGCGGCACCATATATTTT. It is translated as CASSPPGGTIYF.